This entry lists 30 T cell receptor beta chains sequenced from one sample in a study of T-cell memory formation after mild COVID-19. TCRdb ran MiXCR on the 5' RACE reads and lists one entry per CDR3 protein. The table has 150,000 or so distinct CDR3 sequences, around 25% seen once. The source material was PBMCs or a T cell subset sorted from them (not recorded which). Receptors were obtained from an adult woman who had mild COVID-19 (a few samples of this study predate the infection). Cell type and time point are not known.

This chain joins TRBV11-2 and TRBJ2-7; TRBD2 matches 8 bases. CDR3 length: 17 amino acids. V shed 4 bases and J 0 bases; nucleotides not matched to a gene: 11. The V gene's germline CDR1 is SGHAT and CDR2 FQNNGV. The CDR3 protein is CASSSDHLAGSSYEQYF. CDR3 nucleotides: TGTGCCAGCAGCTCCGACCATCTAGCGGGTAGCTCCTACGAGCAGTACTTC.

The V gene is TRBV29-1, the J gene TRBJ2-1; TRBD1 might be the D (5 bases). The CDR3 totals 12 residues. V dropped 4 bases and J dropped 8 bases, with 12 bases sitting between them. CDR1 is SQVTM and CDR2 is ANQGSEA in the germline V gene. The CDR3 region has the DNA TGCAGCGTTGTGAGGCAGGGCCATGAGCAGTTCTTC. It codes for CSVVRQGHEQFF.

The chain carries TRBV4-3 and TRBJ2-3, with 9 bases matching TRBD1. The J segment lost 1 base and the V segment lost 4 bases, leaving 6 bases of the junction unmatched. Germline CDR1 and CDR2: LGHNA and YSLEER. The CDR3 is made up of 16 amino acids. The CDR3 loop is CASSPGQGKGTDTQYF. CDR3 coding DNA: TGCGCCAGCAGCCCCGGACAGGGGAAAGGCACAGATACGCAGTATTTT.

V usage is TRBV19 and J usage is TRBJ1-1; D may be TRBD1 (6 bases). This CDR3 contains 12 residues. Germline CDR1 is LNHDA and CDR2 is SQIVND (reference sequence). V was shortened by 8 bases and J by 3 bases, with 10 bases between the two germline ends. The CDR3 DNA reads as TGTGCCAGTTTCTGGGGGCACACTGAAGCTTTCTTT. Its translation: CASFWGHTEAFF. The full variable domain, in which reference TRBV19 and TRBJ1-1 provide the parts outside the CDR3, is DGGITQSPKYLFRKEGQNVTLSCEQNLNHDAMYWYRQDPGQGLRLIYYSQIVNDFQKGDIAEGYSVSREKKESFPLTVTSAQKNPTAFYLCASFWGHTEAFFGQGTRLTVV.

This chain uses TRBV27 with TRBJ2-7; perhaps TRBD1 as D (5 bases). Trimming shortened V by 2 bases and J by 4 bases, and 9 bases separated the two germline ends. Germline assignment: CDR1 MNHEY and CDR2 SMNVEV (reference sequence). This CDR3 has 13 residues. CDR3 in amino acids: CASSLESGYEQYF. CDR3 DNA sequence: TGTGCCAGCAGTTTAGAGTCAGGGTACGAGCAGTACTTC.

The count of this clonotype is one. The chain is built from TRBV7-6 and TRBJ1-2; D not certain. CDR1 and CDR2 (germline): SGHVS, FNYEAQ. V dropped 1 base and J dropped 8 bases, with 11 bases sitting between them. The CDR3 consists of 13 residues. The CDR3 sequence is CASSLVKGGGYTF. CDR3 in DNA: TGTGCCAGCAGCTTAGTAAAGGGCGGAGGCTACACCTTC.

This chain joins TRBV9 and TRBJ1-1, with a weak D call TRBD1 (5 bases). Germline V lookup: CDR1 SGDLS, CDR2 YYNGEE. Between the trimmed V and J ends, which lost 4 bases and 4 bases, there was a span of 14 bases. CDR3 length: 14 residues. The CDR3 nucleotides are TGTGCCAGCAGCCCCGCGTCAGGGACCACTGAAGCTTTCTTT. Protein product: CASSPASGTTEAFF.

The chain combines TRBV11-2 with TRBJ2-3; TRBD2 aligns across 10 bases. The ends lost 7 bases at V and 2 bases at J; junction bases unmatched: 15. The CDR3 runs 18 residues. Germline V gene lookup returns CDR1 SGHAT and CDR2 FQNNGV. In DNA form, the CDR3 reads TGTGCCAGCACCGGAGCGCCTAGCGGGGGCTTTGCCACAGATACGCAGTATTTT. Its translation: CASTGAPSGGFATDTQYF. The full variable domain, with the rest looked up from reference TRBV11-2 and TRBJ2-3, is EAGVAQSPRYKIIEKRQSVAFWCNPISGHATLYWYQQILGQGPKLLIQFQNNGVVDDSQLPKDRFSAERLKGVDSTLKIQPAKLEDSAVYLCASTGAPSGGFATDTQYFGPGTRLTVL.

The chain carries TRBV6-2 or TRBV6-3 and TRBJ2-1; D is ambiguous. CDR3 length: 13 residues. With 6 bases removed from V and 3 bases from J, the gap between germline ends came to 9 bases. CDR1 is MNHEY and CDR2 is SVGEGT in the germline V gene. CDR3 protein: CASSTGRYNEQFF. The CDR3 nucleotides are TGTGCCAGCAGCACTGGGCGCTACAATGAGCAGTTCTTC.

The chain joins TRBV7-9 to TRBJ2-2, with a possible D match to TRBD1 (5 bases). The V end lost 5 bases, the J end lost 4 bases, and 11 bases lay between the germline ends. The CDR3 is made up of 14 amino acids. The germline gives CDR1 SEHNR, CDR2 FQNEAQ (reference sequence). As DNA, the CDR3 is TGTGCCAGCAGCCTAGGGGATCTCACCGGGGAGCTGTTTTTT. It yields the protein CASSLGDLTGELFF.

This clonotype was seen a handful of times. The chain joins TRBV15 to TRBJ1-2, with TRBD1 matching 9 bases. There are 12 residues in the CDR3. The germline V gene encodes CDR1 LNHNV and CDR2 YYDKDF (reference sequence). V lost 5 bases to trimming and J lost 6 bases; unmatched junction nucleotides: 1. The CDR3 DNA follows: TGTGCCACCAGCGACAGGGGGGATGGCTACACCTTC. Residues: CATSDRGDGYTF.

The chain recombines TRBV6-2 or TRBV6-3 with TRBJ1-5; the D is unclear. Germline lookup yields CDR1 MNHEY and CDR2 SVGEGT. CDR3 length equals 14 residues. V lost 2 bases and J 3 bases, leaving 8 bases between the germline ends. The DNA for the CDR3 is TGTGCCAGCAGTTACCCAGGCTTCAATCAGCCCCAGCATTTT. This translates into CASSYPGFNQPQHF.

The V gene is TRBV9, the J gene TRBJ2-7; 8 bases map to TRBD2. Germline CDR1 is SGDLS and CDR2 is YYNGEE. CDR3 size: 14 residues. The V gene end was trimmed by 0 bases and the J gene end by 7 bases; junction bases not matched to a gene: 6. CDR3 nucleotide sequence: TGTGCCAGCAGCGTAGGTAGCGGGATGAGGGAGCAGTACTTC. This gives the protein CASSVGSGMREQYF.

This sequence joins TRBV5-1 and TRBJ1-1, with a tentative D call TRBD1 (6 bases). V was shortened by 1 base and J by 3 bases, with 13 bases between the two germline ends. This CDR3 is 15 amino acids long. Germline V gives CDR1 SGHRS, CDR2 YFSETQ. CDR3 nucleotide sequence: TGCGCCAGCAGCTTGAGGGGACATCCGGACACTGAAGCTTTCTTT. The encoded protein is CASSLRGHPDTEAFF.

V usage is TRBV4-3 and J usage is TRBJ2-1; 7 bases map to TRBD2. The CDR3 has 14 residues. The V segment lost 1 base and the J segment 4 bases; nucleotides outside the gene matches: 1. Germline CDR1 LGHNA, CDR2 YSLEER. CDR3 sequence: CASSQAGGYNEQFF. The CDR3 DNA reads TGCGCCAGCAGCCAAGCCGGGGGGTACAATGAGCAGTTCTTC.

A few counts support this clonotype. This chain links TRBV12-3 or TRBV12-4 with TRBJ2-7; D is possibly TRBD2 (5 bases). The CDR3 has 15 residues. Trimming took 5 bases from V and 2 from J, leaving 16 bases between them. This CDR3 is CASSPGLNLPYEQYF. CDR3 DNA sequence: TGTGCCAGCAGTCCCGGACTGAACCTCCCCTACGAGCAGTACTTC.

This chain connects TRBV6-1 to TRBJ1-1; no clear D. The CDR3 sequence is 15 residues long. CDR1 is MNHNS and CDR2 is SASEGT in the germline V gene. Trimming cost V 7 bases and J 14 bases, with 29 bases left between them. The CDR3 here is CASKDFTEVYASAFF. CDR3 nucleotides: TGTGCCAGCAAAGACTTTACTGAAGTTTATGCCTCCGCGTTCTTT.

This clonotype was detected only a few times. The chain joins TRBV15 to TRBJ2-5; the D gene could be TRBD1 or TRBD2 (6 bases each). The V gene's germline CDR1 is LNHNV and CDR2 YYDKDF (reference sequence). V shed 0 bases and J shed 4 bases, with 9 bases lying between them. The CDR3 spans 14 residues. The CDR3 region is CATSREGGRETQYF. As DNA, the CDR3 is TGTGCCACCAGCAGAGAAGGGGGGAGAGAGACCCAGTACTTC.

The CDR3 loop reads CASREGITGELFF. CDR3 coding DNA: TGTGCCAGCAGGGAGGGAATCACCGGGGAGCTGTTTTTT. The rearrangement joins TRBV7-6 to TRBJ2-2; D may be TRBD2 (6 bases). Trimming removed 6 bases at V and 4 bases at J, with 9 bases between. The CDR3 runs 13 residues. The germline gives CDR1 SGHVS, CDR2 FNYEAQ.

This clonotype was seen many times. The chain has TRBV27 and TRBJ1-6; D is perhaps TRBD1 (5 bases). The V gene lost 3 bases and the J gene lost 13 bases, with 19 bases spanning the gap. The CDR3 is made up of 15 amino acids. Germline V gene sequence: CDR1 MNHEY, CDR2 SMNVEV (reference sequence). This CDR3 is CASSLFQGGSAPLHF. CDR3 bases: TGTGCCAGCAGTTTGTTCCAGGGAGGTAGTGCGCCCCTCCACTTT.

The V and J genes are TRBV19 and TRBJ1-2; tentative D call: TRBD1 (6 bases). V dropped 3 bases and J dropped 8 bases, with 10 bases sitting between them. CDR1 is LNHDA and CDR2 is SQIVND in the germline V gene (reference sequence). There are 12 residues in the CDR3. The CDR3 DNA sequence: TGTGCCAGTAGTATTGGGGGCGGCGGCTACACCTTC. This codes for CASSIGGGGYTF.

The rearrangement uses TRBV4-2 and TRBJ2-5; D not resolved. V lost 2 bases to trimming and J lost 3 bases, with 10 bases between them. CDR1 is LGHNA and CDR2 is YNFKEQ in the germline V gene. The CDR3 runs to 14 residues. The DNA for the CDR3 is TGTGCCAGCAGCCAACGTGATGGGGAAGAGACCCAGTACTTC. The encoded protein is CASSQRDGEETQYF.

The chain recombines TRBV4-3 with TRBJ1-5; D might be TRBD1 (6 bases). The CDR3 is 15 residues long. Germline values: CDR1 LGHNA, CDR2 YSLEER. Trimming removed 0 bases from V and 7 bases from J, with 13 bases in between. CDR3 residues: CASSQDKGGVQPQHF. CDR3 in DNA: TGCGCCAGCAGCCAAGATAAAGGGGGTGTGCAGCCCCAGCATTTT.

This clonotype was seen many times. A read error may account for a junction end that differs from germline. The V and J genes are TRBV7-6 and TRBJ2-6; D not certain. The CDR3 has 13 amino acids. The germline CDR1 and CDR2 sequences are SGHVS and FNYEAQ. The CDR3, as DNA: TGTGCCAGCAGCCTAGCTGGGGCCAACGTCCTGACTTTC. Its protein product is CASSLAGANVLTF. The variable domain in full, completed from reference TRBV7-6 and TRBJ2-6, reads GAGVSQSPRYKVTKRGQDVALRCDPISGHVSLYWYRQALGQGPEFLTYFNYEAQQDKSGLPNDRFSAERPEGSISTLTIQRTEQRDSAMYRCASSLAGANVLTFGAGSRLTVL.

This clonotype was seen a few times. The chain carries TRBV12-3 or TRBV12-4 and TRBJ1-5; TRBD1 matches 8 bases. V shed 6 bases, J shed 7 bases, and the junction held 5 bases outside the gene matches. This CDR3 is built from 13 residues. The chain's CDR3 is CASSSGGWQPQHF. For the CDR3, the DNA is TGTGCCAGCAGCTCAGGGGGCTGGCAGCCCCAGCATTTT.

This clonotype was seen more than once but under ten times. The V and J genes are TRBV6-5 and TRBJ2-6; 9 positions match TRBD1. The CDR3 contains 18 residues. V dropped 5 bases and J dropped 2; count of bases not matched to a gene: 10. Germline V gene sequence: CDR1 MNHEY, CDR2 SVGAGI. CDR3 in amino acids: CASSPPTGGLTGANVLTF. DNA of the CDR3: TGTGCCAGCAGTCCACCGACAGGGGGTTTGACTGGGGCCAACGTCCTGACTTTC.

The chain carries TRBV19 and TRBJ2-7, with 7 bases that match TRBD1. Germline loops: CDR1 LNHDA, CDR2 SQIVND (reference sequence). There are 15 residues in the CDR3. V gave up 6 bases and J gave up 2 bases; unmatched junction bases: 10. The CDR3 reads CASSISGQGAYEQYF. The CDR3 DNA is TGTGCCAGTAGCATATCAGGGCAGGGGGCCTACGAGCAGTACTTC.

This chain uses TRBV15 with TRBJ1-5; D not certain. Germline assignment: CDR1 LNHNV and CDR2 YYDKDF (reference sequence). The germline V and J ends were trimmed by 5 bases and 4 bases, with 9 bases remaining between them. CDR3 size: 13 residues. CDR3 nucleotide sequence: TGTGCCACCAGCCGCGACCGGAATCAGCCCCAGCATTTT. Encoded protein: CATSRDRNQPQHF.

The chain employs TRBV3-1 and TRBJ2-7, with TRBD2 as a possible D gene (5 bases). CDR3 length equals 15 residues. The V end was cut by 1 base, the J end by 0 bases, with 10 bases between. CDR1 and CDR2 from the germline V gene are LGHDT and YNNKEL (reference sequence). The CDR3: CASSQGQRSSYEQYF. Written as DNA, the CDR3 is TGTGCCAGCAGCCAAGGCCAGCGGAGCTCCTACGAGCAGTACTTC.

As DNA, the CDR3 is TGTGCCAGCTCTCTTGGCGGTGAATACTCTGGGGCCAACGTCCTGACTTTC. Translation: CASSLGGEYSGANVLTF. The V call is TRBV6-6, the J call TRBJ2-6; D not certain. The CDR3 loop spans 17 amino acids. Trimming cost V 8 bases and J 0 bases, with 17 bases left between them. Germline values: CDR1 MNHNY, CDR2 SVGAGI (reference sequence).